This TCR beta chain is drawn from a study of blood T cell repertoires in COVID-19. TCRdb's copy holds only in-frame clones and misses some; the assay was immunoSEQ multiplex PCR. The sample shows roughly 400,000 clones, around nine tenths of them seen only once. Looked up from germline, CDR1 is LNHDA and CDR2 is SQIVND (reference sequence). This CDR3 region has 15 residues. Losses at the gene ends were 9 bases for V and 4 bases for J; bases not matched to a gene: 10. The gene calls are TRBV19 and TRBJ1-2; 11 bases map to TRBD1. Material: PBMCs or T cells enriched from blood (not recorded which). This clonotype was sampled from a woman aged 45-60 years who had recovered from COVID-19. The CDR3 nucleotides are TGTGCCAGCCAAACTTCCGGGACAGGGGGCTATGGCTACACCTTC. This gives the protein CASQTSGTGGYGYTF.